This TCR beta chain was observed in a study of cytomegalovirus exposure and HLA in healthy donors. Study-level results: In a later analysis, TCR beta V- and J-gene trimming showed a link to a missense DCLRE1C variant.

The PCR was carried out with 60 Vbeta primers and 13 Jbeta primers. Sequenced by immunoSEQ multiplex PCR; TCRdb stores in-frame clones only, minus some. The data contain tens of thousands of clones, over 55% of them singletons. Though nominally healthy at sampling, donors likely had unrecorded immune exposures. The CDR3 length is 16 residues. V was clipped by 0 bases and J by 3 bases; unmatched bases: 7. The germline gives CDR1 ENHRY, CDR2 SYGVKD. This clone was picked up a small number of times. Antigen specificity is unknown. The TCR sequence derives from a man between 60 and 75 years old in good health and CMV-seropositive. Sample: PBMCs. This chain uses TRBV10-3 with TRBJ2-7; TRBD1 matches at 8 bases. In DNA, the CDR3 is TGTGCCATCAGTGAGTCCCCCCCGGGACAGGTCTACGAGCAGTACTTC. As protein: CAISESPPGQVYEQYF.